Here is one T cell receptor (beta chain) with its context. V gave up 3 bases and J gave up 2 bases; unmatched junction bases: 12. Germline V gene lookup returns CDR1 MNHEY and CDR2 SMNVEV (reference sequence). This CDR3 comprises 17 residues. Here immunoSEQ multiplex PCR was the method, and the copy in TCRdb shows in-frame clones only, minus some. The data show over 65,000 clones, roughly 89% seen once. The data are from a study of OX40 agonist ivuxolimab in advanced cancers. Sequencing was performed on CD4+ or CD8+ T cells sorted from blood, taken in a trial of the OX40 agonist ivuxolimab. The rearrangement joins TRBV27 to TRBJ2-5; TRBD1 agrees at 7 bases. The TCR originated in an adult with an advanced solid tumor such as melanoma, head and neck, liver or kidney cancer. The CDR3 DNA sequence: TGTGCCAGCAGTTTCGGACCCGGACAGGTGAATCAAGAGACCCAGTACTTC. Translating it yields CASSFGPGQVNQETQYF.